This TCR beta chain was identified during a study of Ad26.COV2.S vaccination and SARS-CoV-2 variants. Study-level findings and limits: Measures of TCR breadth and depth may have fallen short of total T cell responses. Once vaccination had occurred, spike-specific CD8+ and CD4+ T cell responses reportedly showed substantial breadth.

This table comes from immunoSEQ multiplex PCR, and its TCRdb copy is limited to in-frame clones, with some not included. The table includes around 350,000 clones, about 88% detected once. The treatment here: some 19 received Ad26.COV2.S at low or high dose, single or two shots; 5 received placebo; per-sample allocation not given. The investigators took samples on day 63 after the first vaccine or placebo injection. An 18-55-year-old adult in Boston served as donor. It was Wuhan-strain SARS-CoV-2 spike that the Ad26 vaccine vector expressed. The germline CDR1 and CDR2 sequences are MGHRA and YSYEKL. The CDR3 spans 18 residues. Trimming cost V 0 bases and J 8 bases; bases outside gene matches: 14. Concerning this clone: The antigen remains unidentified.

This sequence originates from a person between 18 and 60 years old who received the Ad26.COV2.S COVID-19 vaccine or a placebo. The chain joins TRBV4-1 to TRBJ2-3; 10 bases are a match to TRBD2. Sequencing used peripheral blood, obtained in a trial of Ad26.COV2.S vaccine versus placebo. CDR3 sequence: CASSQDLGASGSFGTQYF. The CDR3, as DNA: TGCGCCAGCAGCCAAGATCTTGGAGCTAGCGGGAGTTTCGGTACGCAGTATTTT.